A single sample is the source of the 32 T cell receptor beta chains below, sequenced in a study of OX40 agonist ivuxolimab in advanced cancers. Method: immunoSEQ multiplex PCR; TCRdb's copy keeps in-frame clones and lacks some. The sample holds some 100,000 clones, roughly 90% seen once. This sample comprised CD4+ or CD8+ T cells sorted from blood, obtained in a trial of the OX40 agonist ivuxolimab. The receptor set was obtained from an adult with an advanced solid tumor such as melanoma, head and neck, liver or kidney cancer.

The V gene is TRBV5-1, the J gene TRBJ1-2, with D possibly being TRBD1 (5 bases). Germline CDR1 and CDR2: SGHRS and YFSETQ. The V and J ends lost 4 bases and 9 bases respectively, with 19 bases between them. This CDR3 is 14 amino acids long. The CDR3 here is CASSPRDGAASYTF. The CDR3, as DNA: TGCGCCAGCAGCCCGAGGGATGGGGCTGCGAGCTACACCTTC.

V is TRBV11-2 and J is TRBJ2-5, with 8 bases identical to TRBD1. This CDR3 spans 14 amino acids. Germline-derived CDR1 and CDR2 are SGHAT and FQNNGV. Unmatched junction bases numbered 5, after V lost 3 bases and J lost 5 bases. The CDR3, as DNA: TGTGCCAGCAGCTTCCCAGGGGGCGTCGAGACCCAGTACTTC. It is translated as CASSFPGGVETQYF.

J is TRBJ2-1 and V is TRBV9, with D perhaps TRBD1 (7 bases). The CDR3 length is 12 residues. With 3 bases removed from V and 15 bases from J, the gap between germline ends came to 16 bases. CDR1 and CDR2 (germline): SGDLS, YYNGEE. CDR3 bases: TGTGCCAGCAGCGGAGGGGGCGGGACGGGGTTCTTC. This encodes CASSGGGGTGFF.

The chain combines TRBV5-1 with TRBJ2-1; tentatively, D is TRBD2 (5 bases). V was pared by 4 bases and J by 6 bases, with 14 bases between. The germline V gene has CDR1 SGHRS and CDR2 YFSETQ. This CDR3 spans 14 amino acids. The CDR3 sequence is CASSHDLGGNEQFF. DNA of the CDR3: TGCGCCAGCAGCCACGACCTAGGAGGCAATGAGCAGTTCTTC.

The chain recombines TRBV14 with TRBJ2-5, with D possibly TRBD1 on 6 matching bases. Germline V gene sequence: CDR1 SGHDN, CDR2 FVKESK. V shed 4 bases and J shed 2 bases, with 11 bases lying between them. The CDR3 loop spans 14 amino acids. CDR3 sequence (DNA): TGTGCCAGCAGCCTGAGGACAGTGCAAGAGACCCAGTACTTC. It translates to CASSLRTVQETQYF.

The gene calls are TRBV21-1 and TRBJ2-1; the table's D call TRBD2 went unverified against the DNA. TRBV21-1 is assigned pseudogene status. The CDR3 contains 15 residues. CDR3 sequence (DNA): TGTGCCAGCATACTAGCGGGAGAGAACTACAATGAGCAGTTCTTC. It specifies CASILAGENYNEQFF.

This chain uses TRBV4-1 with TRBJ2-1; 7 nucleotides match TRBD2. V was clipped by 4 bases and J by 6 bases; unmatched bases: 9. Germline CDR1 and CDR2: MGHRA and YSYEKL. CDR3 size: 15 residues. CDR3 bases: TGCGCCAGCAGCCCCTATATAGCGGGCCTCAATGAGCAGTTCTTC. Translation: CASSPYIAGLNEQFF.

This clone came up a few times. The chain links TRBV6-5 to TRBJ1-1; D remains ambiguous. This CDR3 comprises 15 residues. The germline CDR1 and CDR2 sequences are MNHEY and SVGAGI. V was trimmed by 0 bases and J by 1 base, leaving 9 bases between them. The CDR3: CASSYSTRGNTEAFF. The CDR3 bases are TGTGCCAGCAGTTACTCGACACGGGGGAACACTGAAGCTTTCTTT.

This chain links TRBV7-9 with TRBJ2-7; D remains unclear. Germline lookup yields CDR1 SEHNR and CDR2 FQNEAQ (reference sequence). Trimming left V 1 base short and J 1 base short, with 5 bases between. CDR3 length equals 13 residues. The CDR3 nucleotides read TGTGCCAGCAGCTTAGGGAAGTCCTACGAGCAGTACTTC. It specifies CASSLGKSYEQYF.

This chain uses TRBV19 with TRBJ1-1, with D maybe TRBD1 (5 bases). Germline-derived CDR1 and CDR2 are LNHDA and SQIVND (reference sequence). The CDR3 loop spans 13 amino acids. Trimming stripped 2 bases from V and 5 bases from J, with 9 bases between. CDR3 nucleotides: TGTGCCAGTAGTATAAGGCCAGGGACTGAAGCTTTCTTT. Protein sequence: CASSIRPGTEAFF.

This chain uses TRBV6-4 with TRBJ2-5; 9 bases align to TRBD1. J lost 4 bases, V lost 6 bases, and 3 bases had no gene match. Germline V gene lookup returns CDR1 MRHNA and CDR2 SNTAGT. This CDR3 contains 13 residues. CDR3 bases: TGTGCCAGCAGCGACAGGGGGGGAGAGACCCAGTACTTC. Its protein is CASSDRGGETQYF.

The chain links TRBV19 to TRBJ2-7; 11 bases agree with TRBD2. The CDR3 has 16 residues. The V and J ends lost 5 bases and 1 base, in that order; junction bases with no gene match: 7. The germline V gene has CDR1 LNHDA and CDR2 SQIVND (reference sequence). The CDR3 loop is CASSAPGTSGSYEQYF. In DNA, the CDR3 is TGTGCCAGTAGTGCCCCCGGGACTAGCGGATCCTACGAGCAGTACTTC.

V gene TRBV7-2 combines with J gene TRBJ2-7; D may be TRBD2 (6 bases). The CDR3 is made up of 14 amino acids. The ends were cut back, 1 base at V and 3 bases at J, with 10 bases in the middle. Per the germline V gene, CDR1 is SGHTA and CDR2 is FQGNSA. The CDR3 DNA sequence: TGTGCCAGCAGCTTAGAGCCGGGAGTCTACGAGCAGTACTTC. Amino acids: CASSLEPGVYEQYF. The whole variable domain, filled in from reference TRBV7-2 and TRBJ2-7, reads GAGVSQSPSNKVTEKGKDVELRCDPISGHTALYWYRQSLGQGLEFLIYFQGNSAPDKSGLPSDRFSAERTGGSVSTLTIQRTQQEDSAVYLCASSLEPGVYEQYFGPGTRLTVT.

The chain has TRBV5-8 and TRBJ2-3; 9 bases line up with TRBD1. Germline CDR1 reads SGHTS; CDR2 reads YDEGEE. The CDR3 totals 17 residues. V trimming: 4 bases; J trimming: 3 bases; junction bases outside the gene matches: 12. The CDR3 bases are TGTGCCAGCAGCCCCGGGACAGGGCTAGAGCGTACAGATACGCAGTATTTT. Protein sequence: CASSPGTGLERTDTQYF.

The genes are TRBV7-3 and TRBJ2-5, with 7 bases that match TRBD1. Germline-derived CDR1 and CDR2 are SGHTA and FQGTGA. The J segment lost 4 bases and the V segment lost 5 bases, leaving 10 bases of the junction unmatched. This CDR3 has 15 residues. CDR3 DNA sequence: TGTGCCAGCAGCCGAGGAACGACAGGGCGAGAGACCCAGTACTTC. This translates into CASSRGTTGRETQYF.

J is TRBJ1-1 and V is TRBV6-1; no clear D gene. Trimming pared 4 bases from V and 5 bases from J, leaving 14 bases between. CDR3 length: 14 residues. From germline, CDR1 is MNHNS and CDR2 SASEGT. The CDR3 region is CASSAIIPGTEAFF. The CDR3, as DNA: TGTGCCAGCAGTGCGATAATACCTGGGACTGAAGCTTTCTTT.

The chain employs TRBV21-1 and TRBJ2-5; TRBD1, the table's D call, lacks a check against the DNA. TRBV21-1 is shown as a pseudogene. The CDR3 is 17 residues long. The CDR3 is CATQEDRPDRVGETQYF. DNA of the CDR3: TGTGCCACACAGGAGGACCGGCCGGACAGGGTCGGGGAGACCCAGTACTTC.

The gene calls are TRBV18 and TRBJ2-3, with unresolved D. Germline CDR1 and CDR2: KGHSH and LQKENI. With 4 bases removed from V and 4 bases from J, the gap between germline ends came to 12 bases. The CDR3 sequence is 14 residues long. The CDR3 sequence is CASSRTPGADTQYF. CDR3 DNA: TGTGCCAGCTCACGGACCCCTGGGGCAGATACGCAGTATTTT.

The V gene is TRBV28, the J gene TRBJ2-3, with TRBD2 matching over 9 bases. Germline-derived CDR1 and CDR2 are MDHEN and SYDVKM. The CDR3 length is 16 residues. V lost 6 bases, J lost 0 bases, and 7 bases stayed unmatched. The CDR3 is CASSRETSGSTDTQYF. DNA of the CDR3: TGTGCCAGCAGCAGAGAGACTAGCGGAAGCACAGATACGCAGTATTTT.

This clone has a single count. The chain is built from TRBV6-6 and TRBJ1-2, with D possibly TRBD1 on 6 matching bases. The V and J ends lost 2 bases and 0 bases respectively, with 10 bases between them. Per the germline V gene, CDR1 is MNHNY and CDR2 is SVGAGI (reference sequence). There are 15 residues in the CDR3. This chain's CDR3 is CASSYRTEANYGYTF. As DNA, the CDR3 is TGTGCCAGCAGTTACAGGACAGAAGCTAACTATGGCTACACCTTC.

V usage is TRBV5-8 and J usage is TRBJ2-7; the D gene is possibly TRBD2 (5 bases). This CDR3 has 15 residues. CDR1 is SGHTS, CDR2 YDEGEE, per germline. V dropped 1 base and J dropped 7 bases, with 18 bases sitting between them. The CDR3 sequence: CASSLKLALSREQYF. The CDR3 DNA sequence: TGTGCCAGCAGCTTGAAGCTAGCCCTAAGTCGGGAGCAGTACTTC.

V gene TRBV28 combines with J gene TRBJ1-4; TRBD1 matches 12 bases. This CDR3 is 15 amino acids long. In germline, CDR1 is MDHEN, CDR2 SYDVKM. V gave up 6 bases and J gave up 6 bases; unmatched junction bases: 5. CDR3 nucleotides: TGTGCCAGCAGGCCAGGGACAGGGGGCGATGAAAAACTGTTTTTT. It specifies CASRPGTGGDEKLFF.

The chain combines TRBV5-6 with TRBJ2-3; 11 bases are shared with TRBD2. Germline V lookup: CDR1 SGHDT, CDR2 YYEEEE. This CDR3 has 18 amino acids. The V segment lost 0 bases and the J segment 2 bases; nucleotides outside the gene matches: 8. CDR3 protein: CASSLVLAGGVFTDTQYF. The DNA of the CDR3 is TGTGCCAGCAGCTTGGTGCTAGCGGGAGGAGTGTTCACAGATACGCAGTATTTT.

A single count supports this clone. Here the CDR3 DNA reads TGCGCCAGCAGCCCTAGCGGTTCCTACGAGCAGTACTTC. Translating gives CASSPSGSYEQYF. This chain connects TRBV5-1 to TRBJ2-7, with 7 nucleotides matching TRBD2. V gave up 4 bases and J gave up 1 base; unmatched junction bases: 2. The CDR3 loop spans 13 amino acids. Germline V gene sequence: CDR1 SGHRS, CDR2 YFSETQ.

V gene TRBV11-1 combines with J gene TRBJ1-2; D remains unclear. Germline V gene data show CDR1 as SGHAT and CDR2 as FQDESV (reference sequence). Between the trimmed V and J ends, which lost 4 bases and 3 bases, there was a span of 12 bases. The CDR3 consists of 14 residues. The CDR3 bases are TGTGCCAGCAGCTCGCGACGGGATTACTATGGCTACACCTTC. Translation: CASSSRRDYYGYTF.

In regard to this clone: The final CDR3 position lacks the conserved phenylalanine or tryptophan, pointing to a likely read error. The DNA is left out, because the CDR3 cannot be placed on it with certainty; the CDR3 is given as TCRdb lists it. This chain links TRBV27 with TRBJ2-4. CDR1 and CDR2 (germline): MNHEY, SMNVEV (reference sequence). 9 amino acids form the CDR3, both terminal residues included. This CDR3 reads CASGKRPHR.

V gene TRBV18 combines with J gene TRBJ2-7; no clear D gene. Per the germline V gene, CDR1 is KGHSH and CDR2 is LQKENI. The CDR3 covers 15 residues. The V and J ends lost 2 bases and 0 bases respectively, with 11 bases between them. CDR3 region: CASSPTPSSSYEQYF. The CDR3 DNA reads as TGTGCCAGCTCACCAACGCCCAGTAGCTCCTACGAGCAGTACTTC.

The rearrangement joins TRBV9 to TRBJ2-1; TRBD2 is a possible D gene (6 bases). This CDR3 is 15 amino acids long. V was pared by 3 bases and J by 0 bases, with 10 bases between. CDR1 and CDR2 from the germline V gene are SGDLS and YYNGEE. The CDR3 here is CASSAGGNSYNEQFF. In nucleotides, the CDR3 is TGTGCCAGCAGCGCCGGCGGGAACTCCTACAATGAGCAGTTCTTC.

The CDR3 bases are TGTGCCAGTAGTTCTAGCGTTTCCGGGGAGCTGTTTTTT. Its translation: CASSSSVSGELFF. V gene TRBV19 combines with J gene TRBJ2-2, with D perhaps TRBD2 (6 bases). The CDR3 is 13 amino acids. The V end lost 5 bases, the J end lost 6 bases, and 10 bases lay between the germline ends. Looked up from germline, CDR1 is LNHDA and CDR2 is SQIVND (reference sequence).

The CDR3 DNA is TGCGCCAGCAGCCAAGAAGGAGGACAGGGTACTTTTGATACGCAGTATTTT. Its translation: CASSQEGGQGTFDTQYF. This rearrangement joins TRBV4-3 to TRBJ2-3; TRBD1 matches at 8 bases. J gave up 6 bases and V 0 bases, and 11 bases lay outside the gene matches. Germline V gene data show CDR1 as LGHNA and CDR2 as YSLEER. CDR3 size: 17 residues.

This clone was seen only once. The V call is TRBV7-2, the J call TRBJ2-7; a possible D gene is TRBD2 (5 bases). V dropped 7 bases and J dropped 3 bases, with 16 bases sitting between them. Looked up from germline, CDR1 is SGHTA and CDR2 is FQGNSA. The CDR3 totals 14 residues. This CDR3 is CASKAGLENYEQYF. The CDR3 coding sequence is TGTGCCAGCAAAGCCGGACTGGAAAACTACGAGCAGTACTTC.

This rearrangement joins TRBV2 to TRBJ1-5; D unresolved. The CDR3 sequence is 13 residues long. The germline V gene encodes CDR1 SNHLY and CDR2 FYNNEI. Trimming removed 8 bases at V and 4 bases at J, with 12 bases between. The CDR3 nucleotides are TGTGCCAGCGGAGGACTTACTAATCAGCCCCAGCATTTT. Translated, it gives CASGGLTNQPQHF. Variable domain in full (rest from reference TRBV2 and TRBJ1-5): EPEVTQTPSHQVTQMGQEVILRCVPISNHLYFYWYRQILGQKVEFLVSFYNNEISEKSEIFDDQFSVERPDGSNFTLKIRSTKLEDSAMYFCASGGLTNQPQHFGDGTRLSIL.